This entry lists 30 T cell receptor beta chains sequenced from one sample in a study of cytotoxic CD8 clonotypes in ibrutinib-treated CLL. Measured with immunoSEQ multiplex PCR; TCRdb has only the in-frame clones, and not every one. The sample has around 130,000 clones, approximately 80% seen once. Sequences were derived from PBMCs, sampled after 24 months of ibrutinib treatment. The source is a human donor with chronic lymphocytic leukemia.

The table lists this clone with a few counts. The chain combines TRBV18 with TRBJ1-1; D gene uncertain. Between the trimmed V and J ends, which lost 2 bases and 2 bases, there was a span of 6 bases. CDR1 KGHSH and CDR2 LQKENI come from the germline V gene. The CDR3 contains 13 residues. CDR3 region: CASSPGGNTEAFF. In DNA, the CDR3 is TGTGCCAGCTCACCAGGAGGAAACACTGAAGCTTTCTTT.

The rearrangement joins TRBV18 to TRBJ1-2, with D unclear. The CDR3 has 15 residues. V was pared by 3 bases and J by 0 bases, with 11 bases between. CDR1 KGHSH and CDR2 LQKENI come from the germline V gene. The CDR3 DNA is TGTGCCAGCTCACCTCCCGGTACCACTAACTATGGCTACACCTTC. It encodes CASSPPGTTNYGYTF.

CDR3 DNA sequence: TGTGCCAGCAGCCCCAGCTCGGGACTAGATTTTAGAGAAGATACGCAGTATTTT. The encoded protein is CASSPSSGLDFREDTQYF. The chain joins TRBV5-5 to TRBJ2-3; 8 bases line up with TRBD2. The CDR3 has 18 residues. From germline, CDR1 is SGHKS and CDR2 YYEKEE (reference sequence). With 4 bases clipped from V and 5 bases from J, the junction kept 18 bases outside the gene matches.

This chain links TRBV7-9 with TRBJ2-7; D is undetermined. This CDR3 is 12 amino acids long. Trimming removed 5 bases from V and 6 bases from J, with 11 bases in between. The germline gives CDR1 SEHNR, CDR2 FQNEAQ (reference sequence). CDR3 loop: CASSPYPSEQYF. The DNA of the CDR3 is TGTGCCAGCAGCCCCTACCCGAGCGAGCAGTACTTC.

The chain is built from TRBV9 and TRBJ2-1, with TRBD1 as a possible D gene (6 bases). Germline-derived CDR1 and CDR2 are SGDLS and YYNGEE. Trimming stripped 4 bases from V and 5 bases from J, with 13 bases between. The CDR3 spans 14 residues. The CDR3 DNA sequence: TGTGCCAGCAGCTACGGGACACCTGACAATGAGCAGTTCTTC. The encoded protein is CASSYGTPDNEQFF.

The chain recombines TRBV4-3 with TRBJ2-5, with D possibly matching TRBD2 (6 bases). The CDR3 consists of 14 residues. Germline assignment: CDR1 LGHNA and CDR2 YSLEER. V was trimmed by 4 bases and J by 1 base, leaving 10 bases between them. In nucleotides, the CDR3 is TGCGCCAGCAGCCCCGTGGGAGGCCAAGAGACCCAGTACTTC. Its translation is CASSPVGGQETQYF.

This chain joins TRBV18 and TRBJ2-3, with 10 bases that match TRBD2. CDR1 and CDR2 from the germline V gene are KGHSH and LQKENI. The V gene end was trimmed by 0 bases and the J gene end by 3 bases; junction bases not matched to a gene: 3. The CDR3 is 16 residues long. The CDR3 sequence: CASSPPFSGGTDTQYF. DNA for the CDR3: TGTGCCAGCTCACCACCGTTTAGCGGGGGGACAGATACGCAGTATTTT.

The rearrangement uses TRBV30 and TRBJ2-7; 7 positions agree with TRBD1. There are 18 residues in the CDR3. Trimming removed 4 bases from V and 1 base from J; junction bases left unmatched: 19. Per germline, CDR1 GTSNPN and CDR2 SVGIG (reference sequence). The CDR3 sequence: CAWTPPRTRDSYSYEQYF. The CDR3 bases are TGTGCCTGGACCCCTCCCCGAACCCGGGACAGCTATTCCTACGAGCAGTACTTC. Looking up the rest from reference TRBV30 and TRBJ2-7 gives the full variable domain: SQTIHQWPATLVQPVGSPLSLECTVEGTSNPNLYWYRQAAGRGLQLLFYSVGIGQISSEVPQNLSASRPQDRQFILSSKKLLLSDSGFYLCAWTPPRTRDSYSYEQYFGPGTRLTVT.

This chain uses TRBV6-5 with TRBJ1-2; 7 positions agree with TRBD1. This CDR3 spans 12 amino acids. The germline V gene has CDR1 MNHEY and CDR2 SVGAGI. The J segment lost 3 bases and the V segment lost 6 bases, leaving 1 base of the junction unmatched. CDR3 sequence reads: CASRGTDYGYTF. The DNA of the CDR3 is TGTGCCAGCAGGGGGACAGACTATGGCTACACCTTC.

This clone has just one count. CDR3: CASSPGGTGAYEQYF. The DNA of the CDR3 is TGCGCCAGCAGTCCGGGGGGGACAGGAGCCTACGAGCAGTACTTC. The rearrangement links TRBV5-1 to TRBJ2-7; D tentatively reads TRBD1 or TRBD2 (8 bases each). Trimming pared 5 bases from V and 2 bases from J, leaving 17 bases between. CDR3 length equals 15 residues. Germline lookup yields CDR1 SGHRS and CDR2 YFSETQ.

The chain joins TRBV4-3 to TRBJ2-6; possibly TRBD1 or TRBD2 for D (7 bases each). Germline lookup yields CDR1 LGHNA and CDR2 YSLEER. Deletions cut 3 bases from V and 0 bases from J, with 18 bases between. This CDR3 is built from 19 residues. The chain's CDR3 is CASSHKNRGGDSGANVLTF. The CDR3 region has the DNA TGCGCCAGCAGCCATAAGAACAGGGGAGGGGACTCTGGGGCCAACGTCCTGACTTTC.

The V call is TRBV19, the J call TRBJ1-2; D is perhaps TRBD1 (6 bases). V lost 5 bases, J lost 2 bases, and 9 bases lay in between. This CDR3 has 13 amino acids. Germline CDR1 and CDR2: LNHDA and SQIVND (reference sequence). For the CDR3, the DNA is TGTGCCAGTAGTCCTGGACAGAACTATGGCTACACCTTC. This encodes CASSPGQNYGYTF.

The V and J genes are TRBV6-5 and TRBJ2-3; D might be TRBD2 (6 bases). The V and J ends lost 6 bases and 4 bases respectively, with 14 bases between them. The CDR3 extends over 14 amino acids. Germline V CDR1 and CDR2: MNHEY, SVGAGI. The chain's CDR3 is CASSSSWGADTQYF. CDR3 DNA sequence: TGTGCCAGCAGCAGCTCATGGGGGGCAGATACGCAGTATTTT.

As for this clone: At one end, the junction sequence differs from germline, possibly due to a read error. The CDR3 region is CASSPSTTSGHF. Written as DNA, the CDR3 is TGTGCCAGCTCACCATCAACGACTAGCGGGCACTTC. The chain joins TRBV18 to TRBJ2-5; 10 bases align to TRBD2. This CDR3 spans 12 amino acids. The germline gives CDR1 KGHSH, CDR2 LQKENI.

This clone is a singleton in its sample. The V gene is TRBV9, the J gene TRBJ2-2, with D hard to call. V was cut by 0 bases and J by 4 bases, with 7 bases left in between. The CDR3 is 14 amino acids. Looked up from germline, CDR1 is SGDLS and CDR2 is YYNGEE. CDR3 region: CASSVGRRTGELFF. The CDR3 region has the DNA TGTGCCAGCAGCGTAGGTCGGCGCACCGGGGAGCTGTTTTTT.

This CDR3 reads CAWSPDTAYEQYF. The CDR3 coding sequence is TGTGCCTGGAGTCCGGACACAGCCTACGAGCAGTACTTC. The chain employs TRBV30 and TRBJ2-7, with D maybe TRBD1 (5 bases). The germline V and J ends were trimmed by 2 bases and 2 bases, with 10 bases remaining between them. Germline CDR1 GTSNPN, CDR2 SVGIG (reference sequence). This CDR3 spans 13 amino acids.

V is TRBV5-4 and J is TRBJ2-3; 10 nucleotides agree with TRBD2. Germline V gene lookup returns CDR1 SGHNT and CDR2 YYREEE (reference sequence). J gave up 2 bases and V 4 bases, and 4 bases lay outside the gene matches. The CDR3 is made up of 15 amino acids. The chain's CDR3 is CASSPAGGSTDTQYF. The CDR3 DNA follows: TGTGCCAGCAGCCCAGCGGGGGGGTCCACAGATACGCAGTATTTT.

The V and J genes are TRBV28 and TRBJ1-2, with TRBD1 matching 8 bases. J gave up 3 bases and V 2 bases, and 2 bases lay outside the gene matches. Germline V gene sequence: CDR1 MDHEN, CDR2 SYDVKM. The CDR3 is made up of 14 amino acids. The CDR3: CASSLVGQDYGYTF. The CDR3 DNA is TGTGCCAGCAGTTTAGTGGGACAGGACTATGGCTACACCTTC.

The sample holds one count of this clone. Here the CDR3 DNA reads TGTGCCAGCAGTGCAGAGGGGGCGGGGGTTACTGAAGCTTTCTTT. This gives the protein CASSAEGAGVTEAFF. The rearrangement joins TRBV6-4 to TRBJ1-1, with 7 nucleotides matching TRBD1. The J segment lost 5 bases and the V segment lost 4 bases, leaving 10 bases of the junction unmatched. Germline CDR1 MRHNA, CDR2 SNTAGT. The CDR3 covers 15 residues.

The rearrangement uses TRBV12-2 and TRBJ1-4. TRBV12-2 corresponds to a pseudogene. The CDR3 is 15 residues long. Here the CDR3 reads CASRLGRCSDEKLFF. Written as DNA, the CDR3 is TGTGCAAGTCGCTTAGGACGGTGCTCTGATGAAAAACTGTTTTTT.

The V and J genes are TRBV6-1 and TRBJ2-3; 11 nucleotides match TRBD2. The J segment lost 2 bases and the V segment lost 6 bases, leaving 4 bases of the junction unmatched. The CDR3 is 15 amino acids. Germline values: CDR1 MNHNS, CDR2 SASEGT. The CDR3 here is CASRTSGASTDTQYF. CDR3 nucleotide sequence: TGTGCCAGCAGGACTAGCGGGGCCTCCACAGATACGCAGTATTTT.

The table lists this clone with a count of one. DNA for the CDR3: TGTGCCAGCAGCAAGCCCGGGACAGGGGTTTACGAGCAGTACTTC. Amino acids: CASSKPGTGVYEQYF. The rearrangement links TRBV7-2 to TRBJ2-7, with TRBD1 matching over 10 bases. This CDR3 is built from 15 residues. J gave up 4 bases and V 5 bases, and 8 bases lay outside the gene matches. In germline, CDR1 is SGHTA, CDR2 FQGNSA.

This clone was observed a single time. The rearrangement joins TRBV27 to TRBJ1-6; tentative D call: TRBD1 (5 bases). Germline assignment: CDR1 MNHEY and CDR2 SMNVEV (reference sequence). V was trimmed by 6 bases and J by 0 bases, leaving 15 bases between them. The CDR3 spans 17 residues. The CDR3 region has the DNA TGTGCCAGCAGCAATGGGGGTCAAGGCTCCTATAATTCACCCCTCCACTTT. The encoded protein is CASSNGGQGSYNSPLHF.

The chain uses TRBV7-9 and TRBJ1-3, with TRBD1 identical over 7 bases. CDR1 is SEHNR, CDR2 FQNEAQ, per germline (reference sequence). The V gene end was trimmed by 5 bases and the J gene end by 4 bases; junction bases not matched to a gene: 8. The CDR3 runs 15 residues. CDR3 residues: CASSITTGYGNTIYF. The CDR3 DNA reads as TGTGCCAGCAGCATAACGACAGGGTACGGAAACACCATATATTTT.

The rearrangement links TRBV14 to TRBJ2-7; 10 nucleotides align to TRBD1. From germline, CDR1 is SGHDN and CDR2 FVKESK. J was trimmed by 0 bases and V by 2 bases; bases with no gene match: 10. This CDR3 is built from 18 residues. The CDR3 DNA reads TGTGCCAGCAGCCAACTACCGGGACAGGGGAGAAACTCCTACGAGCAGTACTTC. The encoded protein is CASSQLPGQGRNSYEQYF.

The chain uses TRBV9 and TRBJ2-2; D may be TRBD2 (6 bases). The germline gives CDR1 SGDLS, CDR2 YYNGEE. CDR3 length: 15 residues. Trimming stripped 3 bases from V and 3 bases from J, with 12 bases between. The CDR3 DNA reads TGTGCCAGCAGCGCCGGGACTCCCCACACCGGGGAGCTGTTTTTT. It encodes CASSAGTPHTGELFF.

This chain joins TRBV4-3 and TRBJ2-3, with TRBD1 as a possible D gene (6 bases). The length of the CDR3 is 17 residues. Per germline, CDR1 LGHNA and CDR2 YSLEER. V gave up 0 bases and J gave up 3 bases, with 16 bases separating them. CDR3 protein: CASSQERGGLITDTQYF. In DNA, the CDR3 is TGCGCCAGCAGCCAAGAACGAGGGGGATTGATAACAGATACGCAGTATTTT.

This clone appeared once. The chain uses TRBV15 and TRBJ2-7; perhaps TRBD1 as D (6 bases). V was pared by 5 bases and J by 1 base, with 18 bases between. The CDR3 is 16 residues long. CDR1 is LNHNV, CDR2 YYDKDF, per germline (reference sequence). CDR3 bases: TGTGCCACCAGCGCGATACGAGACAGGTTTTCCTACGAGCAGTACTTC. Encoded protein: CATSAIRDRFSYEQYF. Drawing the rest from reference TRBV15 and TRBJ2-7, the complete variable domain is DAMVIQNPRYQVTQFGKPVTLSCSQTLNHNVMYWYQQKSSQAPKLLFHYYDKDFNNEADTPDNFQSRRPNTSFCFLDIRSPGLGDTAMYLCATSAIRDRFSYEQYFGPGTRLTVT.

This chain connects TRBV6-6 to TRBJ2-5; 8 nucleotides agree with TRBD1. J was trimmed by 5 bases and V by 6 bases; bases with no gene match: 11. The length of the CDR3 is 15 residues. Germline V gene lookup returns CDR1 MNHNY and CDR2 SVGAGI (reference sequence). In DNA, the CDR3 is TGTGCCAGCAGCCCCCCCACAGGGGGTAGGGAGACCCAGTACTTC. Amino acids: CASSPPTGGRETQYF.

This clone was counted at least ten times. The chain combines TRBV5-1 with TRBJ1-2; D call uncertain. This CDR3 is 12 amino acids long. Trimming removed 5 bases at V and 1 base at J, with 6 bases between. In germline, CDR1 is SGHRS, CDR2 YFSETQ. Here the CDR3 reads CASREDNYGYTF. CDR3 nucleotides: TGCGCCAGCAGGGAAGATAACTATGGCTACACCTTC. The variable domain in full, with the rest retrieved from reference TRBV5-1 and TRBJ1-2, is KAGVTQTPRYLIKTRGQQVTLSCSPISGHRSVSWYQQTPGQGLQFLFEYFSETQRNKGNFPGRFSGRQFSNSRSEMNVSTLELGDSALYLCASREDNYGYTFGSGTRLTVV.